A selection of T cell receptor beta chains follows, all from one sample in a study of control samples from healthy donors and cancer patients. The assay was immunoSEQ multiplex PCR, and TCRdb's table has in-frame clones only and misses some. In all, the sample yields roughly 200,000 clones. The source material was blood. The receptors stem from a young woman in good health. CDR3s include the opening cysteine and the closing phenylalanine or tryptophan. A D gene is named only where the DNA matches it firmly.

j_call: TRBJ2-1
d_call: NA
v_call: TRBV5-4
cdr3_aa: CASRFTANNEQFF
cdr3_nt: TGTGCCAGCAGGTTCACAGCGAACAATGAGCAGTTCTTC

j_call: TRBJ2-1
d_call: NA
v_call: TRBV27
cdr3_aa: CASAFVGVSSYNEQFF
cdr3_nt: TGTGCCAGCGCTTTTGTAGGGGTTAGCTCCTACAATGAGCAGTTCTTC

j_call: TRBJ1-5
d_call: TRBD1
v_call: TRBV10-1
cdr3_aa: CASLDRGCMQPQHF
cdr3_nt: TGCGCCAGCCTTGACAGGGGGTGTATGCAGCCCCAGCATTTT

j_call: TRBJ2-5
d_call: NA
v_call: TRBV4-2
cdr3_aa: CASSQGADQKTQYF
cdr3_nt: TGTGCCAGCAGCCAAGGAGCGGACCAAAAGACCCAGTACTTC

j_call: TRBJ1-3
d_call: NA
v_call: TRBV6-1
cdr3_aa: CASSVQFRSSGNTIYF
cdr3_nt: TGTGCCAGCAGTGTACAGTTTCGATCCTCTGGAAACACCATATATTTT

j_call: TRBJ2-7
d_call: NA
v_call: TRBV27
cdr3_aa: CASSSSSYEQYF
cdr3_nt: TGTGCCAGCAGTTCTAGCTCCTACGAGCAGTACTTC

j_call: TRBJ1-1
d_call: NA
v_call: TRBV28
cdr3_aa: CASSFPLPQNTEAFF
cdr3_nt: TGTGCCAGCAGTTTCCCTCTTCCACAGAACACTGAAGCTTTCTTT

j_call: TRBJ1-1
d_call: TRBD1
v_call: TRBV27
cdr3_aa: CASSEAGTEDTMNTEAFF
cdr3_nt: TGTGCCAGCAGCGAAGCCGGGACAGAAGATACCATGAACACTGAAGCTTTCTTT

j_call: TRBJ1-1
d_call: NA
v_call: TRBV11-3
cdr3_aa: CASSYRSYTEAFF
cdr3_nt: TGTGCCAGCAGCTACAGAAGCTACACTGAAGCTTTCTTT

j_call: TRBJ1-3
d_call: NA
v_call: TRBV6-6
cdr3_aa: CASMGTDSGNTIYF
cdr3_nt: TGTGCCAGCATGGGTACAGACTCTGGAAACACCATATATTTT

j_call: TRBJ1-2
d_call: NA
v_call: TRBV28
cdr3_aa: CASIPGGASYGYTF
cdr3_nt: TGTGCCAGCATCCCGGGAGGGGCCTCCTATGGCTACACCTTC

j_call: TRBJ1-3
d_call: NA
v_call: TRBV5-1
cdr3_aa: CASSLGGEVVRDTIYF
cdr3_nt: TGCGCCAGCAGCTTGGGAGGGGAAGTGGTTCGGGACACCATATATTTT

j_call: TRBJ1-1
d_call: NA
v_call: TRBV24-1
cdr3_aa: CATSAGRSEAFF
cdr3_nt: TGTGCCACCAGCGCTGGACGTTCTGAAGCTTTCTTT

j_call: TRBJ1-2
d_call: NA
v_call: TRBV12-3/TRBV12-4
cdr3_aa: CASSLSRTGGYTF
cdr3_nt: TGTGCCAGCAGTTTGAGTAGAACGGGCGGCTACACCTTC

j_call: TRBJ1-4
d_call: NA
v_call: TRBV5-1
cdr3_aa: CASSKAGALGEKLFF
cdr3_nt: TGCGCCAGCAGTAAGGCGGGGGCCCTTGGGGAAAAACTGTTTTTT

j_call: TRBJ1-1
d_call: TRBD1
v_call: TRBV7-8
cdr3_aa: CASSYRRDRVGTEAFF
cdr3_nt: TGTGCCAGCAGCTATCGCCGGGACAGGGTGGGGACTGAAGCTTTCTTT

j_call: TRBJ1-2
d_call: TRBD1
v_call: TRBV5-8
cdr3_aa: CASSSSQGARGYTF
cdr3_nt: TGTGCCAGCAGCTCAAGTCAGGGGGCTCGTGGCTACACCTTC

j_call: TRBJ2-7
d_call: TRBD2
v_call: TRBV6-5
cdr3_aa: CASSYGLAGSYEQYF
cdr3_nt: TGTGCCAGCAGTTACGGTCTAGCGGGCTCCTACGAGCAGTACTTC